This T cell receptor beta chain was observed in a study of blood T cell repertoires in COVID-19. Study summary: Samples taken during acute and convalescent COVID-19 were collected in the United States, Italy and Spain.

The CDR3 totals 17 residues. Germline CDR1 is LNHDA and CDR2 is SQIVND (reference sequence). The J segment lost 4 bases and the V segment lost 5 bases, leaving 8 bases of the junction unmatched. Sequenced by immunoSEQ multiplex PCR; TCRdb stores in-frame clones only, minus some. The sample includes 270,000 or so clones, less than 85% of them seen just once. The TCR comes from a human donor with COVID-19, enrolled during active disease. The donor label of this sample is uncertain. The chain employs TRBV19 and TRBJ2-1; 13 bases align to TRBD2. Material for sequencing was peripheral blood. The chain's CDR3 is CASSSPRTSGSYNEQFF. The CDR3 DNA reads TGTGCCAGTAGTTCCCCCCGGACTAGCGGGAGTTACAATGAGCAGTTCTTC.